This T cell receptor (beta chain) appears in the sequencing data of a study of cytomegalovirus exposure and HLA in healthy donors. Study findings and constraints: The study recorded 164 TCR beta chains that were cytomegalovirus-associated.

As concerns this clone: Its antigen is not known.

Generated by immunoSEQ multiplex PCR, the TCRdb table keeps only in-frame clones and is missing some. This sample has a few hundred thousand clones; approximately 90% occur once, and the top ten carry around 0.8%. This CDR3 is 13 amino acids long. The V gene's germline CDR1 is SGHNT and CDR2 YYREEE (reference sequence). Trimming took off 0 bases at V and 5 bases at J, with 9 bases between the two ends. The donors were part of the validation cohort, which consisted of some 120 subjects and was separate from the first cohort of about 650 subjects. The sample was PBMCs. The clonotype comes from a woman between 18 and 29 years old in good health and CMV-seronegative. The rearrangement links TRBV5-4 to TRBJ2-7; tentatively, D is TRBD1 (6 bases). As DNA, the CDR3 is TGTGCCAGCAGCTTGGGGACAGCGGACGAGCAGTACTTC. This translates into CASSLGTADEQYF.